A single T cell receptor (beta chain) is shown here with its context. The source of the sample is a study of cytomegalovirus exposure and HLA in healthy donors. The primer mix had 60 Vbeta and 13 Jbeta primers. Clones were read by immunoSEQ multiplex PCR, and TCRdb kept only the in-frame ones, dropping some. The data show 180,000 or so clones, about 79% seen once. The CDR3 runs 15 residues. Losses at the gene ends were 1 base for V and 3 bases for J; bases not matched to a gene: 4. The V gene's germline CDR1 is SGHVS and CDR2 FQNEAQ. Sequences were obtained from PBMCs. The clonotype was recovered from a woman aged 50 to 65 in good health and CMV-seronegative. The chain recombines TRBV7-8 with TRBJ1-2, with 8 bases that match TRBD1. The CDR3 DNA is TGTGCCAGCAGCTTAGGGCAGGGGGCTGACTATGGCTACACCTTC. Protein product: CASSLGQGADYGYTF.